This TCR beta chain was sequenced in a study of blood T cell repertoires in COVID-19. V shed 3 bases and J 4 bases; nucleotides not matched to a gene: 5. Per germline, CDR1 MGHRA and CDR2 YSYEKL. The CDR3 is made up of 16 amino acids. Details on this clone: The identical CDR3 is also encoded by other nucleotide sequences in the sample.

Assay used: immunoSEQ multiplex PCR; TCRdb lists only in-frame clones, some missing. The sample lists some 360,000 clones, approximately 89% occurring once. The sample taken for sequencing was peripheral blood. This chain connects TRBV4-1 to TRBJ2-3; TRBD2 aligns across 12 bases. The sequence came from an older woman with COVID-19, enrolled during active disease. CDR3 in amino acids: CASSQASGGAADTQYF. Here the CDR3 DNA reads TGCGCCAGCAGCCAGGCTAGCGGGGGGGCCGCAGATACGCAGTATTTT.